One and the same sample provided the 22 T cell receptor beta chains below, sequenced in a study of beta chain features in type 1 diabetes (dated by TCRdb to the late 2010s). These receptors lack a known antigen. Paper-wide results and their limitations: A moderate but significant shortening of TCRB CDR3 length was observed in type 1 diabetes patients in all four CD4+ subsets.

Receptor amplification or capture employed the immunoSEQ multiplex PCR assay. The entire isolated RNA was reverse transcribed using the High Capacity cDNA Reverse Transcription Kit, and thus expressed TCRB transcripts were sequenced. TCRdb holds this immuneACCESS table with in-frame rearrangements only. Some clones are missing; in checked studies, unresolved V genes explain under half, and the rest has no known cause. Counted in this sample were around 360,000 clones; over 9.5% of them appeared once. The top ten hold 0.008% to 0.011% of the sample. Sequencing used naive CD4+ T cells from blood. Read against the paper, the sample's cell subset or site label means: true naive CD4+ T cells. These receptors all stem from a woman between 18 and 30 years old with type 1 diabetes.

In DNA, the CDR3 is TGTGCCACCAGTCAAGAAGGGCCACGGAGGAACTATGGCTACACCTTC. Translation gives CATSQEGPRRNYGYTF. V and J are TRBV15 and TRBJ1-2, with D hard to call. CDR3 length: 16 amino acids. V lost 6 bases to trimming and J lost 2 bases, with 19 bases between them. Germline V gene sequence: CDR1 LNHNV, CDR2 YYDKDF (reference sequence).

The chain recombines TRBV11-2 with TRBJ1-5; D is possibly TRBD1 (5 bases). The germline gives CDR1 SGHAT, CDR2 FQNNGV. Trimming took off 5 bases at V and 0 bases at J, with 8 bases between the two ends. The CDR3 is made up of 14 amino acids. CDR3 region: CASSRQGSNQPQHF. CDR3 sequence (DNA): TGTGCCAGCAGCCGGCAGGGTAGCAATCAGCCCCAGCATTTT. The full variable domain, completed using reference TRBV11-2 and TRBJ1-5, is EAGVAQSPRYKIIEKRQSVAFWCNPISGHATLYWYQQILGQGPKLLIQFQNNGVVDDSQLPKDRFSAERLKGVDSTLKIQPAKLEDSAVYLCASSRQGSNQPQHFGDGTRLSIL.

In this sample, this clone turned up a few times. This chain joins TRBV25-1 and TRBJ1-2, with no clear D. CDR3 size: 11 residues. Deletions cut 8 bases from V and 2 bases from J, with 6 bases between. Germline loops: CDR1 MGHDK, CDR2 SYGVNS. CDR3 nucleotides: TGTGCCAGCTCCGGGAACTATGGCTACACCTTC. It specifies CASSGNYGYTF.

V gene TRBV5-4 combines with J gene TRBJ2-1, with TRBD2 matching over 10 bases. CDR3 length: 13 residues. Trimming removed 4 bases from V and 10 bases from J; junction bases left unmatched: 5. Germline CDR1 SGHNT, CDR2 YYREEE (reference sequence). The CDR3 region has the DNA TGTGCCAGCAGCGGAAAGACTAGCGGGGAGCAGTTCTTC. This encodes CASSGKTSGEQFF.

A remark on this clone: The same CDR3 arises from other DNA sequences in this sample as well. The J gene is TRBJ1-5, the V gene TRBV7-2; the D gene is possibly TRBD1 (5 bases). CDR3 length equals 12 residues. The germline V and J ends were trimmed by 2 bases and 6 bases, with 5 bases remaining between them. From germline, CDR1 is SGHTA and CDR2 FQGNSA. The CDR3 sequence is CASSLQGQPQHF. The CDR3 region has the DNA TGTGCCAGCAGCTTACAGGGTCAGCCCCAGCATTTT. Drawing the rest from reference TRBV7-2 and TRBJ1-5, the complete variable domain is GAGVSQSPSNKVTEKGKDVELRCDPISGHTALYWYRQSLGQGLEFLIYFQGNSAPDKSGLPSDRFSAERTGGSVSTLTIQRTQQEDSAVYLCASSLQGQPQHFGDGTRLSIL.

This chain uses TRBV23-1 with TRBJ2-5; TRBD1 might be the D (5 bases). TRBV23-1 is an ORF, with its function uncertain. The CDR3 has 16 amino acids. V was clipped by 0 bases and J by 3 bases, with 14 bases between them. The CDR3 spells CASSQSGQTGEETQYF. DNA of the CDR3: TGCGCCAGCAGTCAATCGGGCCAAACAGGAGAAGAGACCCAGTACTTC.

This clone has only a few counts. The V gene is TRBV29-1, the J gene TRBJ1-5; 8 positions match TRBD1. Germline CDR1 is SQVTM and CDR2 is ANQGSEA. This CDR3 has 14 amino acids. Trimming cost V 4 bases and J 7 bases; bases outside gene matches: 9. CDR3 region: CSVGGTGGGQPQHF. Written as DNA, the CDR3 is TGCAGCGTTGGAGGGACAGGAGGGGGACAGCCCCAGCATTTT.

This clone was detected a few times. The chain couples TRBV11-2 to TRBJ1-2; D is ambiguous. Looked up from germline, CDR1 is SGHAT and CDR2 is FQNNGV. Trimming shortened V by 3 bases and J by 7 bases, and 18 bases separated the two germline ends. The CDR3 has 15 amino acids. CDR3 amino acids: CASSLTGSMAAGYTF. CDR3 nucleotide sequence: TGTGCCAGCAGCTTGACGGGGTCCATGGCGGCTGGCTACACCTTC.

V is TRBV28 and J is TRBJ2-1, with TRBD1 identical over 7 bases. V gave up 6 bases and J gave up 0 bases; unmatched junction bases: 5. The CDR3 spans 15 residues. Per the germline V gene, CDR1 is MDHEN and CDR2 is SYDVKM. CDR3 amino acids: CASSIRGSSYNEQFF. CDR3 nucleotide sequence: TGTGCCAGCAGCATCAGGGGGTCCTCCTACAATGAGCAGTTCTTC.

The chain joins TRBV7-9 to TRBJ1-1, with 7 positions matching TRBD1. The J segment lost 9 bases and the V segment lost 4 bases, leaving 2 bases of the junction unmatched. CDR1 is SEHNR, CDR2 FQNEAQ, per germline (reference sequence). This CDR3 spans 11 amino acids. CDR3 region: CASSSTGKAFF. The CDR3 bases are TGTGCCAGCAGCTCGACAGGGAAAGCTTTCTTT.

Only a few counts were recorded for this clone. The chain is built from TRBV5-6 and TRBJ2-5; no clear D gene. Between the trimmed V and J ends, which lost 2 bases and 6 bases, there was a span of 11 bases. CDR1 and CDR2 from the germline V gene are SGHDT and YYEEEE. This CDR3 spans 13 amino acids. CDR3 in DNA: TGTGCCAGCAGCTTAGCGAGCTGGCAGACCCAGTACTTC. Translating it yields CASSLASWQTQYF.

The table lists this clone with a few counts. The chain is built from TRBV18 and TRBJ2-5; D perhaps matches TRBD1 (5 bases). CDR3 length: 16 residues. Germline V gene lookup returns CDR1 KGHSH and CDR2 LQKENI. Trimming pared 2 bases from V and 1 base from J, leaving 14 bases between. The CDR3 sequence: CASSPRGRIFQETQYF. Here the CDR3 DNA reads TGTGCCAGCTCACCAAGGGGCAGGATTTTCCAAGAGACCCAGTACTTC.

The V gene is TRBV7-2, the J gene TRBJ1-2; 7 bases align to TRBD1. V dropped 4 bases and J dropped 4; count of bases not matched to a gene: 6. Germline values: CDR1 SGHTA, CDR2 FQGNSA. The CDR3 has 14 amino acids. The CDR3 nucleotides read TGTGCCAGCAGCTATCCGACAGGGATCTATGGCTACACCTTC. It yields the protein CASSYPTGIYGYTF.

In its sample, this clone was seen once. The chain joins TRBV12-2 to TRBJ2-7; the D call of TRBD2 is as the table states it, not checked on the DNA. TRBV12-2 is labeled a pseudogene. This CDR3 is built from 15 residues. The CDR3: CASRNRPGLPYEQYF. In nucleotides, the CDR3 is TGTGCAAGTCGCAACCGGCCGGGACTTCCCTACGAGCAGTACTTC.

The chain is built from TRBV5-7 and TRBJ2-7, with 8 bases aligning to TRBD1. TRBV5-7 is sorted into the ORF group, with uncertain function. The CDR3 runs 14 residues. V gave up 0 bases and J gave up 3 bases; unmatched junction bases: 2. The CDR3 loop is CASSLDRGYYEQYF. DNA of the CDR3: TGTGCCAGCAGCTTGGACAGGGGGTACTACGAGCAGTACTTC.

With respect to this clone: The DNA is left out, because the CDR3 cannot be placed on it with certainty; the CDR3 is given as TCRdb lists it. The rearrangement joins TRBV11-2 to TRBJ1-2; the D call of TRBD1 is as the table states it, not checked on the DNA. CDR1 is SGHAT, CDR2 FQNNGV, per germline. The CDR3 is made up of 13 amino acids, end residues included. The CDR3: CASSSIWGTGNVF.

This chain uses TRBV28 with TRBJ2-1, with D possibly matching TRBD1 (5 bases). Germline CDR1 is MDHEN and CDR2 is SYDVKM. The CDR3 consists of 12 residues. V lost 7 bases to trimming and J lost 5 bases, with 9 bases between them. CDR3 bases: TGTGCCAGCACCGTGACAGACAATGAGCAGTTCTTC. Its translation: CASTVTDNEQFF.

The chain uses TRBV4-2 and TRBJ2-1, with D possibly TRBD2 on 7 matching bases. V lost 10 bases and J 0 bases, leaving 19 bases between the germline ends. The CDR3 is 16 amino acids. Germline V gene data show CDR1 as LGHNA and CDR2 as YNFKEQ. CDR3 residues: CATRGAGTSSYNEQFF. The CDR3 DNA is TGTGCCACACGGGGGGCGGGGACAAGCTCCTACAATGAGCAGTTCTTC.

This clone has just a few counts. The genes are TRBV2 and TRBJ1-5; D might be TRBD1 (5 bases). There are 14 residues in the CDR3. V gave up 6 bases and J gave up 6 bases, with 15 bases separating them. Germline CDR1 and CDR2: SNHLY and FYNNEI. CDR3 protein: CASRAGTVIQPQHF. The CDR3 nucleotides are TGTGCCAGCAGGGCCGGGACTGTCATTCAGCCCCAGCATTTT. Full variable domain (rest looked up from reference TRBV2 and TRBJ1-5): EPEVTQTPSHQVTQMGQEVILRCVPISNHLYFYWYRQILGQKVEFLVSFYNNEISEKSEIFDDQFSVERPDGSNFTLKIRSTKLEDSAMYFCASRAGTVIQPQHFGDGTRLSIL.

This sequence joins TRBV11-2 and TRBJ2-4; 10 nucleotides match TRBD1. Per germline, CDR1 SGHAT and CDR2 FQNNGV. The CDR3 length is 15 residues. V lost 8 bases to trimming and J lost 6 bases; unmatched junction nucleotides: 10. CDR3 region: CASQAGTGVVNIQYF. CDR3 coding DNA: TGTGCCAGCCAGGCCGGGACAGGGGTCGTAAACATTCAGTACTTC. Full variable domain (missing parts from reference TRBV11-2 and TRBJ2-4): EAGVAQSPRYKIIEKRQSVAFWCNPISGHATLYWYQQILGQGPKLLIQFQNNGVVDDSQLPKDRFSAERLKGVDSTLKIQPAKLEDSAVYLCASQAGTGVVNIQYFGAGTRLSVL.

The V call is TRBV7-3, the J call TRBJ2-1; no clear D gene. Germline lookup yields CDR1 SGHTA and CDR2 FQGTGA. CDR3 length: 15 amino acids. Trimming stripped 5 bases from V and 3 bases from J, with 14 bases between. CDR3 amino acids: CASSPGPLDYNEQFF. The DNA of the CDR3 is TGTGCCAGCAGCCCAGGCCCCTTGGACTACAATGAGCAGTTCTTC.

This clone has just a few counts. The chain couples TRBV5-1 to TRBJ1-2, with D perhaps matching TRBD1 (5 bases). Germline lookup yields CDR1 SGHRS and CDR2 YFSETQ. V was clipped by 3 bases and J by 4 bases, with 16 bases between them. The CDR3 runs to 15 residues. The CDR3 loop is CASSSGRVRAYGYTF. The CDR3 DNA reads TGCGCCAGCAGCTCAGGACGGGTCAGGGCCTATGGCTACACCTTC.